The T cell receptor beta chain described here comes from a study of a mutant IDH1 vaccine in newly diagnosed glioma. Study background: Prior therapy was radiotherapy, temozolomide, or both; most received both. Overall study results and limits: Top peripheral T cell clonotype shifts appeared unrelated to pseudoprogression. Across multiple MHC alleles, almost 95% of patients had vaccine-induced responses.

Time point of the sample: baseline, week 1 (first vaccination visit). Treatment here: pre-vaccination baseline after standard-of-care therapy. The study enrolled donors with new WHO grade 3 or 4 IDH1-mutant, ATRX-lost astrocytomas. Some clones are missing from TCRdb's copy, which holds only in-frame ones; the method was immunoSEQ multiplex PCR. The table lists 25,000 to 35,000 clones, approximately 80% of them singletons. CDR1 is SGHRS, CDR2 YFSETQ, per germline. Trimming took 5 bases from V and 4 from J, leaving 15 bases between them. The CDR3 extends over 15 amino acids. On this clone: Its antigen is currently unknown.

This specimen was PBMCs, taken from a glioma patient treated with radiotherapy, temozolomide or both. V usage is TRBV5-1 and J usage is TRBJ1-4, with D tentatively TRBD1 (6 bases). The sequence derives from a man younger than 45 with glioma. The CDR3 region has the DNA TGCGCCAGCAGAGACCGGGACACCAGTAATGAAAAACTGTTTTTT. The encoded protein is CASRDRDTSNEKLFF.